This T cell receptor beta chain was identified during a study of T cell changes during pregnancy in multiple sclerosis. Measured with immunoSEQ multiplex PCR; TCRdb has only the in-frame clones, and not every one. The profile shows about 29,000 clones, about 91% of them singletons. The origin of this receptor is a female donor with multiple sclerosis, enrolled in a pregnancy study. The starting material was CD8+ T cells from peripheral blood mononuclear cells, obtained after pregnancy.

The CDR3 DNA reads TGTGCCAGCAGTGAATTTGCGGCGTGGCAAGAGACCCAGTACTTC. Translation gives CASSEFAAWQETQYF. V usage is TRBV25-1 and J usage is TRBJ2-5; D is uncertain. The germline V and J ends were trimmed by 1 base and 2 bases, with 11 bases remaining between them. Germline CDR1 is MGHDK and CDR2 is SYGVNS. The CDR3 length is 15 residues. Together with reference TRBV25-1 and TRBJ2-5, the CDR3 gives the full variable domain: EADIYQTPRYLVIGTGKKITLECSQTMGHDKMYWYQQDPGMELHLIHYSYGVNSTEKGDLSSESTVSRIRTEHFPLTLESARPSHTSQYLCASSEFAAWQETQYFGPGTRLLVL.